The 19 T cell receptor beta chains below were found in one sample sequenced in a study of blood T cell repertoires in COVID-19 (TCRdb year 2020). Library creation used the immunoSEQ multiplex PCR assay. The immuneACCESS repertoire file appears here via TCRdb, limited to in-frame rearrangements. These files lack a portion of the clones; in checked studies, under half of the deficit traces to unresolved V genes, and the cause of the others is not known. This sample lists roughly 180,000 clones; roughly 88% were detected once. Roughly 9.1% of the sample lies in the top ten. Sequencing used PBMCs or T cells enriched from blood (not recorded which). The receptors stem from a woman aged 25-40 years who had recovered from COVID-19.

V usage is TRBV6-1 and J usage is TRBJ2-1, with TRBD2 as a possible D gene (5 bases). CDR1 and CDR2 from the germline V gene are MNHNS and SASEGT. The CDR3 contains 16 residues. V lost 0 bases and J 4 bases, leaving 13 bases between the germline ends. This chain's CDR3 is CASSEADSFIYNEQFF. For the CDR3, the DNA is TGTGCCAGCAGTGAAGCGGACTCCTTCATTTACAATGAGCAGTTCTTC.

This clone was detected once. The rearrangement uses TRBV3-1 (or the pseudogene TRBV3-2) and TRBJ2-1; D is unresolved. Germline V gives CDR1 LGHDT, CDR2 YNNKEL (reference sequence). The V and J ends lost 0 bases and 9 bases respectively, with 9 bases between them. This CDR3 comprises 13 residues. The CDR3, as DNA: TGTGCCAGCAGCCAAGAGGGCCCCATTGAGCAGTTCTTC. Its translation: CASSQEGPIEQFF.

This clone was seen just once. This sequence joins TRBV11-3 and TRBJ2-1, with D hard to call. This CDR3 comprises 14 residues. Germline V gene data show CDR1 as SGHNT and CDR2 as YENEEA. V dropped 5 bases and J dropped 8 bases, with 16 bases sitting between them. CDR3 in amino acids: CASSPRVGAHEQFF. In DNA form, the CDR3 reads TGTGCCAGCAGCCCCCGGGTAGGAGCCCATGAGCAGTTCTTC.

This clone was observed once. The chain links TRBV28 to TRBJ2-1, with D perhaps matching TRBD1 (6 bases). Trimming removed 8 bases from V and 6 bases from J, with 11 bases in between. This CDR3 is 12 amino acids long. CDR1 and CDR2 from the germline V gene are MDHEN and SYDVKM. The CDR3 spells CASQLQGNEQFF. Written as DNA, the CDR3 is TGTGCCAGCCAGTTACAGGGCAATGAGCAGTTCTTC.

V and J are TRBV15 and TRBJ2-7; TRBD2 is a possible D gene (6 bases). The length of the CDR3 is 15 residues. V dropped 0 bases and J dropped 4 bases, with 13 bases sitting between them. Germline V lookup: CDR1 LNHNV, CDR2 YYDKDF (reference sequence). CDR3 amino acids: CATSRDPGGLYEQYF. The CDR3 bases are TGTGCCACCAGCAGAGATCCTGGAGGGTTGTACGAGCAGTACTTC.

This clone was counted once. This chain joins TRBV29-1 and TRBJ2-2, with 8 positions matching TRBD1. There are 14 residues in the CDR3. Germline V gene data show CDR1 as SQVTM and CDR2 as ANQGSEA. The CDR3 nucleotides are TGCACCGTACGGACAGGGAACGTCGCCGGGGAGCTGTTTTTT. Translation gives CTVRTGNVAGELFF.

This chain joins TRBV7-9 and TRBJ2-7; 8 bases align to TRBD2. The CDR3 sequence is 16 residues long. V shed 2 bases and J 2 bases; nucleotides not matched to a gene: 8. Looked up from germline, CDR1 is SEHNR and CDR2 is FQNEAQ (reference sequence). CDR3 in amino acids: CASSLILTSGAYEQYF. CDR3 DNA sequence: TGTGCCAGCAGCTTAATACTTACTAGCGGAGCCTACGAGCAGTACTTC.

The rearrangement uses TRBV5-6 and TRBJ2-3; D might be TRBD2 (6 bases). This CDR3 region has 16 residues. The germline CDR1 and CDR2 sequences are SGHDT and YYEEEE. V shed 0 bases and J shed 0 bases, with 11 bases lying between them. The CDR3 loop reads CASSLELAASTDTQYF. CDR3 nucleotides: TGTGCCAGCAGCTTGGAATTAGCGGCTAGCACAGATACGCAGTATTTT.

The chain uses TRBV5-5 and TRBJ2-7; D possibly corresponds to TRBD2 (5 bases). CDR1 SGHKS and CDR2 YYEKEE come from the germline V gene (reference sequence). There are 15 residues in the CDR3. Deletions cut 6 bases from V and 7 bases from J, with 23 bases between. CDR3 amino acids: CASTPSGMGPREQYF. CDR3 in DNA: TGTGCCAGCACCCCGTCGGGAATGGGCCCTAGGGAGCAGTACTTC. Full variable domain (remainder filled in from reference TRBV5-5 and TRBJ2-7): DAGVTQSPTHLIKTRGQQVTLRCSPISGHKSVSWYQQVLGQGPQFIFQYYEKEERGRGNFPDRFSARQFPNYSSELNVNALLLGDSALYLCASTPSGMGPREQYFGPGTRLTVT.

This clone was seen only once. The chain couples TRBV5-4 to TRBJ2-7; D perhaps matches TRBD1 (6 bases). V dropped 4 bases and J dropped 6 bases, with 17 bases sitting between them. CDR1 and CDR2 from the germline V gene are SGHNT and YYREEE (reference sequence). The CDR3 extends over 14 amino acids. CDR3 protein: CASSLGGRGTEQYF. The CDR3 DNA is TGTGCCAGCAGCCTTGGGGGCAGGGGAACCGAGCAGTACTTC.

About this clone itself: The sample has other DNA sequences that encode this CDR3 too. The chain couples TRBV5-1 to TRBJ2-5; 10 bases are a match to TRBD2. Germline-derived CDR1 and CDR2 are SGHRS and YFSETQ. J was trimmed by 3 bases and V by 4 bases; bases with no gene match: 3. The CDR3 spans 14 residues. The CDR3 region is CASSPGLAEETQYF. The CDR3 nucleotides are TGCGCCAGCAGCCCTGGACTAGCGGAAGAGACCCAGTACTTC.

DNA of the CDR3: TGTGCCACCAGCAGAGATGAGCGGGGGGCCTATGGCTACACCTTC. It codes for CATSRDERGAYGYTF. J is TRBJ1-2 and V is TRBV15, with a possible D match to TRBD1 (6 bases). CDR3 length: 15 residues. Per germline, CDR1 LNHNV and CDR2 YYDKDF (reference sequence). V lost 0 bases to trimming and J lost 4 bases, with 12 bases between them.

The chain combines TRBV7-2 with TRBJ2-1, with 13 bases aligning to TRBD2. Germline V lookup: CDR1 SGHTA, CDR2 FQGNSA. The CDR3 length is 16 residues. J gave up 9 bases and V 5 bases, and 10 bases lay outside the gene matches. CDR3: CASSEGTSGNLGEQFF. The DNA for the CDR3 is TGTGCCAGCAGCGAAGGGACTAGCGGGAATCTAGGTGAGCAGTTCTTC.

The rearrangement uses TRBV10-3 and TRBJ2-5; TRBD2 agrees at 8 bases. The CDR3 has 13 residues. Germline loops: CDR1 ENHRY, CDR2 SYGVKD. The trim removed 6 bases at V and 3 bases at J, leaving 3 bases unmatched. CDR3 coding DNA: TGTGCCATCAGCTTTAGCGGGGAAGAGACCCAGTACTTC. Encoded protein: CAISFSGEETQYF.

The chain employs TRBV6-9 and TRBJ2-7, with 13 bases identical to TRBD2. After removal of 8 bases from V and 3 bases from J, the junction contained 4 bases not matched to a gene. Germline V CDR1 and CDR2: MNHGY, SVAAGI. There are 14 residues in the CDR3. The CDR3 region has the DNA TGTGCCAGCGGACTAGCGGGAGTGTTCTACGAGCAGTACTTC. Protein product: CASGLAGVFYEQYF.

This clone turned up a few times. The chain couples TRBV9 to TRBJ2-7; 10 positions match TRBD1. The length of the CDR3 is 13 residues. V gave up 4 bases and J gave up 7 bases; unmatched junction bases: 5. Germline CDR1 SGDLS, CDR2 YYNGEE. The CDR3 sequence: CASSRQGAGEQYF. CDR3 DNA sequence: TGTGCCAGCAGCCGACAGGGGGCGGGGGAGCAGTACTTC. Based on the CDR3 plus reference TRBV9 and TRBJ2-7, the full variable domain is DSGVTQTPKHLITATGQRVTLRCSPRSGDLSVYWYQQSLDQGLQFLIQYYNGEERAKGNILERFSAQQFPDLHSELNLSSLELGDSALYFCASSRQGAGEQYFGPGTRLTVT.

This chain uses TRBV6-5 with TRBJ1-1, with no clear D. Germline CDR1 MNHEY, CDR2 SVGAGI. The CDR3 has 13 residues. Trimming took off 0 bases at V and 5 bases at J, with 7 bases between the two ends. The CDR3 loop is CASSYSLATEAFF. DNA of the CDR3: TGTGCCAGCAGTTACTCGTTAGCAACTGAAGCTTTCTTT.

The V gene is TRBV5-6, the J gene TRBJ2-3; TRBD2 aligns across 8 bases. CDR1 SGHDT and CDR2 YYEEEE come from the germline V gene. V was pared by 2 bases and J by 1 base, with 3 bases of the junction left unmatched. This CDR3 has 15 amino acids. The CDR3 spells CASSFNSGGTDTQYF. CDR3 coding DNA: TGTGCCAGCAGCTTTAATAGCGGGGGCACAGATACGCAGTATTTT.

This chain links TRBV13 with TRBJ2-7; 9 nucleotides match TRBD1. The CDR3 is 16 amino acids. J gave up 5 bases and V 3 bases, and 11 bases lay outside the gene matches. The germline V gene encodes CDR1 PRHDT and CDR2 FYEKMQ (reference sequence). For the CDR3, the DNA is TGTGCCAGCAGCTTCAGGACAGGGGTGGGCTTTAACGAGCAGTACTTC. Translation gives CASSFRTGVGFNEQYF.